These T cell receptor beta chains were read from a single sample in a study of tumor and adjacent non-tumor tissue in lung cancer. TCRdb called the multiplex PCR reads again in MiXCR, with one record for every CDR3 protein. The sample contains some 74,000 distinct CDR3 sequences, 55% to 80% of which appear only once. The specimen was lung tumor tissue. These receptors were obtained from a woman between 40 and 50 years old with non-small cell lung cancer. The CDR3 runs from the conserved cysteine through the conserved F or W. Each record gives: V gene, clone size, J gene, D gene, CDR3 protein, CDR3 DNA. A D gene is named only where the DNA matches it firmly. The size entry is marked missing in some rows and otherwise reads once, few, many or a size class.

V gene: TRBV11-2
clone size: -
J gene: TRBJ1-2
D gene: TRBD1
CDR3 protein: CASSLELGQGYGYIF
CDR3 DNA: TGCGCCAGCAGCTTAGAGTTGGGACAGGGCTATGGCTACATCTTC

V gene: TRBV24-1
clone size: -
J gene: TRBJ2-5
D gene: TRBD1
CDR3 protein: CATSEGASGQIIQETHYF
CDR3 DNA: TGTGCCACTAGTGAGGGGGCCTCGGGACAGATAATCCAAGAGACCCATTACTTC

V gene: TRBV6-2/TRBV6-3
clone size: -
J gene: TRBJ2-1
D gene: TRBD2
CDR3 protein: CASSNRLAGNPSEQSF
CDR3 DNA: TGTGCCAGCAGTAACAGACTAGCGGGAAATCCCAGTGAGCAGTCCTTC

V gene: TRBV5-1
clone size: -
J gene: TRBJ1-5
D gene: -
CDR3 protein: CASSADSGDQPQHF
CDR3 DNA: TGCGCCAGCAGCGCGGACAGTGGAGATCAGCCCCAGCATTTT

V gene: TRBV6-1
clone size: -
J gene: TRBJ2-1
D gene: -
CDR3 protein: CASREAVQGRGEQFF
CDR3 DNA: TGTGCCAGCAGAGAGGCAGTTCAGGGTCGGGGTGAGCAGTTCTTC

V gene: TRBV20-1
clone size: few
J gene: TRBJ2-6
D gene: TRBD1
CDR3 protein: CSAATGAAGANVLTF
CDR3 DNA: TGCAGTGCAGCAACAGGGGCAGCTGGGGCCAACGTCCTGACTTTC

V gene: TRBV10-2
clone size: -
J gene: TRBJ2-3
D gene: -
CDR3 protein: CASSDRSAGAETDAQYF
CDR3 DNA: TGCGCCAGCAGTGACCGGAGCGCGGGGGCGGAGACAGATGCGCAGTATTTT

V gene: TRBV11-3
clone size: medium-sized
J gene: TRBJ2-5
D gene: TRBD1
CDR3 protein: CASSLAGTVYQETQYF
CDR3 DNA: TGTGCCAGCAGCTTAGCCGGGACAGTGTACCAAGAGACCCAGTACTTC

V gene: TRBV6-5
clone size: -
J gene: TRBJ1-6
D gene: TRBD1
CDR3 protein: CVSSWTGRNSPLHF
CDR3 DNA: TGTGTCAGCAGTTGGACAGGTCGGAATTCGCCCCTCCACTTT

V gene: TRBV6-1
clone size: once
J gene: TRBJ2-6
D gene: -
CDR3 protein: CAGSGIVSFSGANVMTF
CDR3 DNA: TGTGCCGGCAGTGGGATCGTTTCCTTCTCTGGGGCCAACGTCATGACTTTC

V gene: TRBV12-3/TRBV12-4
clone size: many
J gene: TRBJ2-3
D gene: TRBD2
CDR3 protein: CASSTQGVAGGNTDTQYF
CDR3 DNA: TGTGCCAGCAGCACCCAAGGAGTAGCGGGGGGGAACACAGATACGCAGTATTTT

V gene: TRBV5-5
clone size: many
J gene: TRBJ2-1
D gene: -
CDR3 protein: CASLEGDTSYNEQFF
CDR3 DNA: TGTGCCAGCCTAGAGGGGGACACTTCCTACAATGAGCAGTTCTTC

V gene: TRBV6-4
clone size: many
J gene: TRBJ2-1
D gene: -
CDR3 protein: CASSGKGGGNYNEQFF
CDR3 DNA: TGTGCCAGCAGTGGAAAAGGCGGAGGGAACTACAATGAGCAGTTCTTC

V gene: TRBV11-2
clone size: once
J gene: TRBJ1-4
D gene: TRBD1
CDR3 protein: CASSPGGLGVKLFF
CDR3 DNA: TGTGCCAGCAGCCCAGGGGGCTTGGGCGTAAAACTATTTTTT

V gene: TRBV11-2
clone size: -
J gene: TRBJ2-5
D gene: -
CDR3 protein: CASSFRDFQETQYF
CDR3 DNA: TGTGCCAGCAGCTTCAGGGATTTCCAAGAGACCCAGTACTTC

V gene: TRBV5-4
clone size: -
J gene: TRBJ2-3
D gene: TRBD2
CDR3 protein: CASSLSLGGGITDTQYF
CDR3 DNA: TGTGCCAGTAGCTTGTCTCTTGGCGGGGGGATCACAGATACGCAGTATTTT

V gene: TRBV11-2
clone size: -
J gene: TRBJ1-6
D gene: -
CDR3 protein: CASSLASGNYSPLHF
CDR3 DNA: TGTGCAAGCAGCTTGGCCTCGGGGAATTATTCACCCCTCCACTTT

V gene: TRBV7-3
clone size: -
J gene: TRBJ1-1
D gene: TRBD1
CDR3 protein: CASSFGQGVRAAFF
CDR3 DNA: TGTGCCAGCAGCTTCGGGCAGGGGGTTAGAGCAGCTTTCTTT

V gene: TRBV5-4
clone size: -
J gene: TRBJ2-3
D gene: -
CDR3 protein: CANSSGGGAQPQYF
CDR3 DNA: TGTGCCAACAGCTCAGGAGGGGGGGCCCAGCCTCAGTATTTT

V gene: TRBV4-2
clone size: -
J gene: TRBJ1-5
D gene: -
CDR3 protein: CASSKDGAGNRPQHF
CDR3 DNA: TGTGCCAGCAGCAAAGACGGGGCCGGCAATCGGCCCCAGCATTTT

V gene: TRBV4-2
clone size: -
J gene: TRBJ1-1
D gene: -
CDR3 protein: CASSQDTDRTEAFF
CDR3 DNA: TGTGCCAGCAGCCAAGACACCGACAGAACAGAAGCTTTCTTT

V gene: TRBV10-3
clone size: many
J gene: TRBJ2-2
D gene: TRBD2
CDR3 protein: CAIGGGVNTGELFF
CDR3 DNA: TGTGCCATCGGGGGGGGAGTTAACACCGGGGAGCTGTTTTTT

V gene: TRBV20-1
clone size: many
J gene: TRBJ2-7
D gene: -
CDR3 protein: CSASDEGGLHEQYF
CDR3 DNA: TGCAGTGCTAGCGATGAGGGGGGGCTCCACGAGCAGTACTTC

V gene: TRBV5-4
clone size: many
J gene: TRBJ2-1
D gene: -
CDR3 protein: CASSSGRTTEGEQFF
CDR3 DNA: TGTGCCAGCAGCTCGGGCCGGACTACCGAGGGGGAGCAGTTCTTC

V gene: TRBV6-5
clone size: -
J gene: TRBJ1-5
D gene: TRBD1
CDR3 protein: CVSRKVQGAGQPQHF
CDR3 DNA: TGTGTCAGCAGGAAAGTACAGGGGGCGGGTCAGCCCCAGCATTTT